The 18 T cell receptor beta chains presented below share a single source sample, sequenced in a study of metastatic and nonmetastatic thyroid tumors. TCRdb reanalyzed the PCR reads via MiXCR. The repertoire has about 9,000 clones, roughly 15% of them found once; the top ten carry approximately 5.1%. All patients were untreated before thyroid surgery. Sequenced material: blood. The receptor source for this set is a female donor with papillary thyroid cancer or a benign thyroid nodule (not recorded which). Some clones in this sample may be carry-over from other donors' samples.

This clone has at least ten counts. V usage is TRBV20-1 and J usage is TRBJ1-1, with 8 bases identical to TRBD1. V dropped 6 bases and J dropped 3; count of bases not matched to a gene: 12. The CDR3 totals 15 residues. Germline V CDR1 and CDR2: DFQATT, SNEGSKA (reference sequence). The CDR3 DNA reads TGCAGTGCCCAGGTCAGGGGGCGGATGGACACTGAAGCTTTCTTT. It codes for CSAQVRGRMDTEAFF.

This clone was counted many times. The chain uses TRBV30 and TRBJ2-4, with a weak D call TRBD2 (7 bases). Germline lookup yields CDR1 GTSNPN and CDR2 SVGIG (reference sequence). With 3 bases removed from V and 6 bases from J, the gap between germline ends came to 18 bases. This CDR3 region has 15 residues. The CDR3 region is CAWSARRGGRNIQYF. CDR3 nucleotide sequence: TGTGCCTGGAGCGCCCGGAGGGGGGGGCGAAACATTCAGTACTTC.

This clone came up many times. This chain links TRBV5-1 with TRBJ2-1; 8 nucleotides agree with TRBD1. Germline trimming cut 4 bases from V and 8 bases from J; bases unmatched to any gene: 8. This CDR3 has 14 residues. CDR1 SGHRS and CDR2 YFSETQ come from the germline V gene. CDR3 in amino acids: CASSGRTGNDEQFF. In nucleotides, the CDR3 is TGCGCCAGCAGCGGGAGGACAGGGAACGATGAGCAGTTCTTC.

The sample holds a few counts of this clone. The chain has TRBV28 and TRBJ2-5; D not resolved. In germline, CDR1 is MDHEN, CDR2 SYDVKM. This CDR3 has 14 amino acids. V lost 4 bases, J lost 5 bases, and 14 bases lay in between. CDR3 sequence (DNA): TGTGCCAGCAGTTCCTCCAGGTATTTGGAGACCCAGTACTTC. Amino acids: CASSSSRYLETQYF.

This rearrangement joins TRBV27 to TRBJ1-2, with D perhaps matching TRBD1 (5 bases). The CDR3 runs to 12 residues. Per the germline V gene, CDR1 is MNHEY and CDR2 is SMNVEV (reference sequence). The V and J ends lost 10 bases and 11 bases respectively, with 20 bases between them. CDR3 sequence: CATRDFMSGYTF. The CDR3 nucleotides are TGTGCCACCCGGGACTTTATGAGTGGATACACCTTC.

This clone has ten or more counts. The V gene is TRBV7-6, the J gene TRBJ2-1, with TRBD2 matching over 10 bases. Germline V gene lookup returns CDR1 SGHVS and CDR2 FNYEAQ. This CDR3 has 15 residues. The ends lost 5 bases at V and 10 bases at J; junction bases unmatched: 11. Written as DNA, the CDR3 is TGTGCCAGCAGCCAAGCGGGGGGGTCTATCTACGAGCAGTTCTTC. Amino acid sequence: CASSQAGGSIYEQFF. The entire variable domain, with the rest obtained from reference TRBV7-6 and TRBJ2-1, is as follows: GAGVSQSPRYKVTKRGQDVALRCDPISGHVSLYWYRQALGQGPEFLTYFNYEAQQDKSGLPNDRFSAERPEGSISTLTIQRTEQRDSAMYRCASSQAGGSIYEQFFGPGTRLTVL.

This clone is medium-sized in the sample. The V and J genes are TRBV6-5 and TRBJ1-1, with D perhaps TRBD1 (5 bases). Trimming left V 3 bases short and J 0 bases short, with 17 bases between. The germline V gene encodes CDR1 MNHEY and CDR2 SVGAGI. The CDR3 is 17 residues long. CDR3 in amino acids: CASSYTGARTMNTEAFF. The CDR3, as DNA: TGTGCCAGCAGTTATACAGGCGCACGGACCATGAACACTGAAGCTTTCTTT.

In this sample, this clone is medium-sized (0.01 to 0.1%). The rearrangement joins TRBV7-2 to TRBJ2-7; 8 bases are a match to TRBD1. Looked up from germline, CDR1 is SGHTA and CDR2 is FQGNSA. J gave up 6 bases and V 2 bases, and 9 bases lay outside the gene matches. The CDR3 spans 15 residues. The CDR3 spells CASSLFGQGRSEQYF. The CDR3 region has the DNA TGTGCCAGCAGCTTATTCGGACAGGGTCGGAGCGAGCAGTACTTC. The full variable domain, its missing parts supplied by reference TRBV7-2 and TRBJ2-7, is GAGVSQSPSNKVTEKGKDVELRCDPISGHTALYWYRQSLGQGLEFLIYFQGNSAPDKSGLPSDRFSAERTGGSVSTLTIQRTQQEDSAVYLCASSLFGQGRSEQYFGPGTRLTVT.

A few counts support this clone. CDR3 sequence reads: CASSFQLGRGQGMGGYTF. The CDR3 DNA reads TGTGCCAGCAGTTTCCAACTGGGGAGGGGACAGGGTATGGGAGGCTACACCTTC. The gene calls are TRBV6-2 or TRBV6-3 and TRBJ1-2, with TRBD1 matching over 9 bases. Looked up from germline, CDR1 is MNHEY and CDR2 is SVGEGT. V shed 4 bases, J shed 8 bases, and the junction held 20 bases outside the gene matches. This CDR3 is 18 amino acids long.

CDR3 sequence reads: CASSLGESLVYEQYF. CDR3 DNA: TGCGCCAGCAGCTTGGGGGAGTCCCTAGTGTACGAGCAGTACTTC. V usage is TRBV5-1 and J usage is TRBJ2-7, with D perhaps TRBD2 (5 bases). The CDR3 loop spans 15 amino acids. CDR1 and CDR2 (germline): SGHRS, YFSETQ. Trimming took off 0 bases at V and 4 bases at J, with 14 bases between the two ends.

This clone counts as medium-sized. V gene TRBV5-1 combines with J gene TRBJ2-7; 9 bases fit TRBD1. The ends lost 4 bases at V and 5 bases at J; junction bases unmatched: 7. Germline lookup yields CDR1 SGHRS and CDR2 YFSETQ. The CDR3 sequence is 14 residues long. The CDR3 DNA is TGCGCCAGCAGCAGGGGACAGGGTTTCAACGAGCAGTACTTC. It encodes CASSRGQGFNEQYF.

This clone is medium-sized in the sample. V is TRBV27 and J is TRBJ2-6, with a possible D match to TRBD2 (5 bases). V lost 2 bases and J 4 bases, leaving 18 bases between the germline ends. CDR3 size: 18 residues. In germline, CDR1 is MNHEY, CDR2 SMNVEV (reference sequence). CDR3 amino acids: CASSLVDSTSPGANVLTF. The CDR3 nucleotides are TGTGCCAGCAGTTTAGTGGACTCAACCAGCCCCGGGGCCAACGTCCTGACTTTC.

This clone has a single count. The J gene is TRBJ1-1, the V gene TRBV7-8; D possibly corresponds to TRBD1 (6 bases). CDR3 length: 16 residues. Germline-derived CDR1 and CDR2 are SGHVS and FQNEAQ. Deletions cut 4 bases from V and 7 bases from J, with 22 bases between. Written as DNA, the CDR3 is TGTGCCAGCAGCTCAACCGCACAGGGAGACAATATTGAAGCTTTCTTT. Its translation: CASSSTAQGDNIEAFF.

The V call is TRBV14, the J call TRBJ2-1; the D gene is possibly TRBD2 (5 bases). V shed 4 bases and J shed 10 bases, with 11 bases lying between them. The CDR3 loop spans 12 amino acids. CDR1 is SGHDN, CDR2 FVKESK, per germline. CDR3 region: CASSPFGLEQFF. For the CDR3, the DNA is TGTGCCAGCAGCCCCTTTGGACTCGAGCAGTTCTTC.

The rearrangement joins TRBV6-1 to TRBJ2-2; the D is unclear. Trimming removed 7 bases at V and 9 bases at J, with 15 bases between. Looked up from germline, CDR1 is MNHNS and CDR2 is SASEGT. The CDR3 extends over 13 amino acids. In nucleotides, the CDR3 is TGTGCCAGCACCCAGAACACCCGCCGGGAGCTGTTTTTT. Encoded protein: CASTQNTRRELFF.

Judged by abundance, this clone is medium-sized. The chain carries TRBV6-4 and TRBJ2-7; D may be TRBD2 (7 bases). This CDR3 comprises 16 residues. Germline V gene data show CDR1 as MRHNA and CDR2 as SNTAGT. The V gene lost 3 bases and the J gene lost 7 bases, with 22 bases spanning the gap. CDR3 residues: CASSELWEYRGGEQYF. The DNA of the CDR3 is TGTGCCAGCAGTGAACTATGGGAATATAGGGGGGGGGAGCAGTACTTC.

J is TRBJ2-7 and V is TRBV20-1, with D perhaps given as TRBD1 or TRBD2 (5 bases each). Trimming took off 5 bases at V and 4 bases at J, with 15 bases between the two ends. Germline V CDR1 and CDR2: DFQATT, SNEGSKA (reference sequence). The CDR3 length is 13 residues. Here the CDR3 reads CSAPGAGLYEQYF. CDR3 in DNA: TGCAGTGCTCCCGGGGCAGGGTTGTACGAGCAGTACTTC.

This clone has a handful of counts. The chain joins TRBV6-2 or TRBV6-3 to TRBJ2-7; TRBD2 matches 9 bases. Germline V gene data show CDR1 as MNHEY and CDR2 as SVGEGT. V lost 7 bases and J lost 5; bases outside the gene matches: 12. This CDR3 region has 15 residues. The CDR3 bases are TGTGCCAGCAACAAGGGGACTAGCAGACTTGACGAGCAGTACTTC. Amino acids: CASNKGTSRLDEQYF.